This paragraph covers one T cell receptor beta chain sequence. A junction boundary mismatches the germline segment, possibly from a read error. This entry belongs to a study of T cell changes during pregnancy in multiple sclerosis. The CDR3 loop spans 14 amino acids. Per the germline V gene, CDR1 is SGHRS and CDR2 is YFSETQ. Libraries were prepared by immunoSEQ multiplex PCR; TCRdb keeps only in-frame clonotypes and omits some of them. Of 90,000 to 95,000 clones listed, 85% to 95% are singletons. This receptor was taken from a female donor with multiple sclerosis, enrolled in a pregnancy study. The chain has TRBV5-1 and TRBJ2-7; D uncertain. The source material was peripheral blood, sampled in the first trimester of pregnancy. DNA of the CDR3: TGCGCCAGCCGCTTCAGTTATATGACCTACGAGCAGTACTTC. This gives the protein CASRFSYMTYEQYF.